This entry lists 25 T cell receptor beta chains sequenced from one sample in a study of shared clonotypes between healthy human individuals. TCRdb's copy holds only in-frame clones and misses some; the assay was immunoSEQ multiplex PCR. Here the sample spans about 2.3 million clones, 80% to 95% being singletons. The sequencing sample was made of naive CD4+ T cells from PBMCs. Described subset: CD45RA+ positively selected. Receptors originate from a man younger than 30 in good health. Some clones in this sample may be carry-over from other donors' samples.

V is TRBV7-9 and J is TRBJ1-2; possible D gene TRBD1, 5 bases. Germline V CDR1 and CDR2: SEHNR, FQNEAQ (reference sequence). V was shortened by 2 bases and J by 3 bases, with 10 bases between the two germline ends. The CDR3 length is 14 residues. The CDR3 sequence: CASSLFMTDYGYTF. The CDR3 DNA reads TGTGCCAGCAGCTTATTTATGACAGACTATGGCTACACCTTC.

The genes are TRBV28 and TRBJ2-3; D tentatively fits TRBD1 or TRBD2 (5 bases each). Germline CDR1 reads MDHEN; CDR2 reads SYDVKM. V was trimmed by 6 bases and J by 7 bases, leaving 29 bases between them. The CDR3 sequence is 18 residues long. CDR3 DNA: TGTGCCAGCAGGGGACGGGGTTGGAGACAGCGCCAACCAAATACGCAGTATTTT. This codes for CASRGRGWRQRQPNTQYF.

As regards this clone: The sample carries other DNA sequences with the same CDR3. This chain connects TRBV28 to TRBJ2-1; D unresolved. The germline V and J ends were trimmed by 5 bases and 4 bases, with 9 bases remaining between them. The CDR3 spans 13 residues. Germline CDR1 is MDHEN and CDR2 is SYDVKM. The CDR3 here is CASSPDSYNEQFF. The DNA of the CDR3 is TGTGCCAGCAGTCCTGACTCTTACAATGAGCAGTTCTTC.

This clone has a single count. The chain's CDR3 is CASSYDGPRYEQYF. In DNA form, the CDR3 reads TGCGCCAGCAGCTATGACGGACCCCGATACGAGCAGTACTTC. The chain couples TRBV5-1 to TRBJ2-7; D gene uncertain. Looked up from germline, CDR1 is SGHRS and CDR2 is YFSETQ. This CDR3 has 14 amino acids. V dropped 3 bases and J dropped 4 bases, with 14 bases sitting between them.

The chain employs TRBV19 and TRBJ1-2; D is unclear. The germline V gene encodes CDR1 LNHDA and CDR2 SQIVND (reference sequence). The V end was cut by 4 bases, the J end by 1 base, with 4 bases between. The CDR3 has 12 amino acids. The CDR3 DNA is TGTGCCAGTAGTAAGGTTAACTATGGCTACACCTTC. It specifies CASSKVNYGYTF.

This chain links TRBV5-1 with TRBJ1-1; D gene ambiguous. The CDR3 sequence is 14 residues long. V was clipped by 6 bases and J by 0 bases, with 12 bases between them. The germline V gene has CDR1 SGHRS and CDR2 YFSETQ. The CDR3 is CASTNGPLNTEAFF. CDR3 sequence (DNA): TGCGCCAGCACAAACGGACCCCTGAACACTGAAGCTTTCTTT.

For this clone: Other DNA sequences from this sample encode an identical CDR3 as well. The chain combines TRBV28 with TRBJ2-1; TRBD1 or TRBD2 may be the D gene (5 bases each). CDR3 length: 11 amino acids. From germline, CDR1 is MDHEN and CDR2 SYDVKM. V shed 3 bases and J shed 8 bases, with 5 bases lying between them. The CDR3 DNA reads TGTGCCAGCAGTTTGGGGGATGAGCAGTTCTTC. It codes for CASSLGDEQFF.

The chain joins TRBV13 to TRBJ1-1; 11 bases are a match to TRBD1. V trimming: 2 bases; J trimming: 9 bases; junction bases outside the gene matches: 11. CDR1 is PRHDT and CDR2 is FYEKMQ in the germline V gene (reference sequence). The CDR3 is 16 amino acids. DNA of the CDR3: TGTGCCAGCAGCTTATATTACGGGGGGACAGGGGGTCAAGCTTTCTTT. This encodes CASSLYYGGTGGQAFF.

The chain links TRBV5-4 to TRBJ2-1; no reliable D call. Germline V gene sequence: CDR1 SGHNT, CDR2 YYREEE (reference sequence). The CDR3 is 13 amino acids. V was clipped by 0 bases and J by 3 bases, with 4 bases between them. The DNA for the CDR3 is TGTGCCAGCAGCTTGGAAGTCTACAATGAGCAGTTCTTC. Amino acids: CASSLEVYNEQFF.

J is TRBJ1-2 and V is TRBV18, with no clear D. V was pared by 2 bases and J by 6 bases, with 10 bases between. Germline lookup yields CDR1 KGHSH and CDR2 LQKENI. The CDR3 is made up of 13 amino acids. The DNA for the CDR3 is TGTGCCAGCTCACCAAGTCTGGACCATGGCTACACCTTC. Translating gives CASSPSLDHGYTF.

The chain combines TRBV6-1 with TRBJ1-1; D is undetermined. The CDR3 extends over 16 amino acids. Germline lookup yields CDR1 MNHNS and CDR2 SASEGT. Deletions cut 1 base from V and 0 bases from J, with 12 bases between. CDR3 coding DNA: TGTGCCAGCAGTGAAGGGCAGGAGGTTATGAACACTGAAGCTTTCTTT. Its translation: CASSEGQEVMNTEAFF.

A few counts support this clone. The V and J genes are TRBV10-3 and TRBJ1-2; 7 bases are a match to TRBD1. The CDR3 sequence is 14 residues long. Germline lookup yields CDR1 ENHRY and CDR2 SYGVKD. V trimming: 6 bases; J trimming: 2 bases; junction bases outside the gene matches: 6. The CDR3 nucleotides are TGTGCCATCAGCCAAAACAGGGGAAACTATGGCTACACCTTC. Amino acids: CAISQNRGNYGYTF.

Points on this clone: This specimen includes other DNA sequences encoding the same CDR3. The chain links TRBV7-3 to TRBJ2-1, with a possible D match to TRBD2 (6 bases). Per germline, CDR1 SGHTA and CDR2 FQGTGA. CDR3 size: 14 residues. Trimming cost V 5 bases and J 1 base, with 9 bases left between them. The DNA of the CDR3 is TGTGCCAGCAGCCCCGGGGGTTCCTACAATGAGCAGTTCTTC. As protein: CASSPGGSYNEQFF.

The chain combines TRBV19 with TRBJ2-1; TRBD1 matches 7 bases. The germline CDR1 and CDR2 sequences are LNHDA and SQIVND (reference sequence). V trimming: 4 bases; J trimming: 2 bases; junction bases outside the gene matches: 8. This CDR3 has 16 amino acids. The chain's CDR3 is CASSTPGQATYNEQFF. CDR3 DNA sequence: TGTGCCAGTAGTACCCCCGGACAGGCAACCTACAATGAGCAGTTCTTC.

CDR3 sequence (DNA): TGCGCCAGCAGTCGGGGTGGGCAGCCCCAGCATTTT. Translating it yields CASSRGGQPQHF. This rearrangement joins TRBV10-1 to TRBJ1-5; D not certain. CDR1 is WNHNN and CDR2 is SYGVQD in the germline V gene (reference sequence). Between the trimmed V and J ends, which lost 5 bases and 7 bases, there was a span of 9 bases. This CDR3 region has 12 residues.

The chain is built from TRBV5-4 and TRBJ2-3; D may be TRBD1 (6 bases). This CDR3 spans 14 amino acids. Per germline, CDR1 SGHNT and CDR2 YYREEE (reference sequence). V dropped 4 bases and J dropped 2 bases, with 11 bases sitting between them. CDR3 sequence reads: CASSIRDNTDTQYF. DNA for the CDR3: TGTGCCAGCAGCATCCGGGACAACACAGATACGCAGTATTTT.

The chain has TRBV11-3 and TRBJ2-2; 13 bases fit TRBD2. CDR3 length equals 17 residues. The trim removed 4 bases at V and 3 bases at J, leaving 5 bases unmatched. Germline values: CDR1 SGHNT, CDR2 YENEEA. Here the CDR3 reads CASSSPGLAGHTGELFF. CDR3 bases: TGTGCCAGCAGCTCCCCGGGACTAGCGGGACACACCGGGGAGCTGTTTTTT.

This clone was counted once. The CDR3 region has the DNA TGTGCCAGCAGTGAACGTCGGACTAGAGAGACCCAGTACTTC. It yields the protein CASSERRTRETQYF. This sequence joins TRBV6-1 and TRBJ2-5; 7 bases map to TRBD2. Germline V lookup: CDR1 MNHNS, CDR2 SASEGT. The CDR3 consists of 14 residues. Germline trimming cut 2 bases from V and 4 bases from J; bases unmatched to any gene: 4.

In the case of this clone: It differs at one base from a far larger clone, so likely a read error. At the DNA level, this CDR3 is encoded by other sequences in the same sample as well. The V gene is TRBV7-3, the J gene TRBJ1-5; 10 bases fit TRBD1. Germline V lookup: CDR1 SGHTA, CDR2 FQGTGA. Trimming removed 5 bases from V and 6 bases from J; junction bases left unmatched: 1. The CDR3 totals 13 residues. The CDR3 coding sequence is TGTGCCAGCAGCCGGACAGGGGGTCAGCCCCAGCATTTT. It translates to CASSRTGGQPQHF.

CDR3 sequence: CSVVLGGRVNTEAFF. CDR3 nucleotides: TGCAGCGTTGTTCTGGGGGGGAGAGTGAACACTGAAGCTTTCTTT. This chain links TRBV29-1 with TRBJ1-1; D is possibly TRBD1 (5 bases). V dropped 4 bases and J dropped 0 bases, with 15 bases sitting between them. Germline V gene sequence: CDR1 SQVTM, CDR2 ANQGSEA. The CDR3 runs 15 residues. Combining the CDR3 with reference TRBV29-1 and TRBJ1-1 gives the whole variable domain SAVISQKPSRDICQRGTSLTIQCQVDSQVTMMFWYRQQPGQSLTLIATANQGSEATYESGFVIDKFPISRPNLTFSTLTVSNMSPEDSSIYLCSVVLGGRVNTEAFFGQGTRLTVV.

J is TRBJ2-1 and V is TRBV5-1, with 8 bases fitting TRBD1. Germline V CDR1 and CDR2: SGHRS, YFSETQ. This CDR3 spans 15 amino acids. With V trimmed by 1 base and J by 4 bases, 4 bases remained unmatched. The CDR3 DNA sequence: TGCGCCAGCAGCTTGACACAGGGGGTATACAATGAGCAGTTCTTC. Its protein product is CASSLTQGVYNEQFF.

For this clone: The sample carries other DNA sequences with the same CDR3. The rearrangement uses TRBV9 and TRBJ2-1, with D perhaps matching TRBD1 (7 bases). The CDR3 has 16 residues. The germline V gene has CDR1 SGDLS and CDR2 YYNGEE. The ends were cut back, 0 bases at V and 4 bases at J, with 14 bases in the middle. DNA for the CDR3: TGTGCCAGCAGCGTAGGGGGGGACAGTTCGTACAATGAGCAGTTCTTC. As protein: CASSVGGDSSYNEQFF.

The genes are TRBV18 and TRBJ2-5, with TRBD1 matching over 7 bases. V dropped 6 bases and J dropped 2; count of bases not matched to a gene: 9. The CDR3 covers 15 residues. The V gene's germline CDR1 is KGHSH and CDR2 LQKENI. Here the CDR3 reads CASSPMTGHQETQYF. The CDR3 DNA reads TGTGCCAGCTCCCCTATGACAGGGCATCAAGAGACCCAGTACTTC.

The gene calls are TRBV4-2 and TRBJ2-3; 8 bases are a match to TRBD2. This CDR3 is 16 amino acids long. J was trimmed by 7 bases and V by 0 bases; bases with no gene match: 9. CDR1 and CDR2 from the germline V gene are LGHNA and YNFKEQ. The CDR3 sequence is CASSQDVREERNTQYF. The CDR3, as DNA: TGTGCCAGCAGCCAAGATGTGCGGGAGGAGCGAAATACGCAGTATTTT.

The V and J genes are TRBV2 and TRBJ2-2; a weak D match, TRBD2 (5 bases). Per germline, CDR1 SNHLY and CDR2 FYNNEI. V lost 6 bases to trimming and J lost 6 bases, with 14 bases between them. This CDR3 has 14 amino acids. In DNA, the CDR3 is TGTGCCAGCAGATTCGGAGGAGGCTCCGGGGAGCTGTTTTTT. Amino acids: CASRFGGGSGELFF.